Below, 28 T cell receptor beta chains from the same sample are listed, as sequenced in a study of blood T cell repertoires in COVID-19. Libraries were prepared by immunoSEQ multiplex PCR; TCRdb keeps only in-frame clonotypes and omits some of them. The data contain about 80,000 clones, 78% of them singletons. The sequenced material came from peripheral blood. The receptors here all came from a human donor in a cohort sampled during active COVID-19.

The chain carries TRBV18 and TRBJ1-4; 7 nucleotides match TRBD1. Germline V CDR1 and CDR2: KGHSH, LQKENI. The CDR3 runs to 17 residues. V gave up 1 base and J gave up 5 bases; unmatched junction bases: 10. The CDR3 loop is CASSPLEGGRMNEKLFF. The DNA for the CDR3 is TGTGCCAGCTCACCACTAGAAGGGGGCAGGATGAATGAAAAACTGTTTTTT.

The V and J genes are TRBV12-2 and TRBJ2-7; the table's D call TRBD2 went unverified against the DNA. TRBV12-2 is a pseudogene segment. This CDR3 has 8 residues. This CDR3 reads CARYEQYV. CDR3 nucleotide sequence: TGTGCACGCTACGAGCAGTACGTC.

J is TRBJ1-6 and V is TRBV18; TRBD1 aligns across 8 bases. Germline trimming cut 3 bases from V and 8 bases from J; bases unmatched to any gene: 3. There are 14 residues in the CDR3. CDR1 and CDR2 from the germline V gene are KGHSH and LQKENI. The CDR3 bases are TGTGCCAGCTCACCGGGACAGGTCGATTCACCCCTCCACTTT. Translated: CASSPGQVDSPLHF.

The V gene is TRBV7-2, the J gene TRBJ2-7; D is possibly TRBD1 (5 bases). The V end was cut by 4 bases, the J end by 4 bases, with 14 bases between. The CDR3 consists of 14 residues. Germline assignment: CDR1 SGHTA and CDR2 FQGNSA. This CDR3 reads CASSSSLQGYEQYF. CDR3 sequence (DNA): TGTGCCAGCAGCTCGAGTCTCCAGGGATACGAGCAGTACTTC.

The chain links TRBV10-3 to TRBJ2-7, with D tentatively TRBD1 (6 bases). The ends were cut back, 0 bases at V and 0 bases at J, with 9 bases in the middle. This CDR3 spans 15 amino acids. Germline V lookup: CDR1 ENHRY, CDR2 SYGVKD. The CDR3 nucleotides read TGTGCCATCAGTGAGTCGACAGGTAGCTCCTACGAGCAGTACGTC. Its protein is CAISESTGSSYEQYV.

The chain's CDR3 is CASSLREGADTQYF. As DNA, the CDR3 is TGTGCCAGCAGCCTGCGGGAGGGCGCAGATACGCAGTATTTT. The rearrangement joins TRBV5-4 to TRBJ2-3, with 9 bases matching TRBD2. The V and J ends lost 4 bases and 4 bases, in that order; junction bases with no gene match: 4. Germline V CDR1 and CDR2: SGHNT, YYREEE (reference sequence). This CDR3 comprises 14 residues.

This clone was seen a handful of times. The chain recombines TRBV4-1 with TRBJ1-6, with D uncertain. The CDR3 has 17 residues. CDR1 and CDR2 (germline): MGHRA, YSYEKL. V lost 6 bases, J lost 10 bases, and 25 bases lay in between. The CDR3 region is CASSPLWIRDGESPLHF. The CDR3 coding sequence is TGCGCCAGCAGTCCTCTTTGGATCCGAGACGGGGAGTCACCCCTCCACTTT.

This rearrangement joins TRBV30 to TRBJ2-5; the D gene is possibly TRBD2 (7 bases). Germline lookup yields CDR1 GTSNPN and CDR2 SVGIG (reference sequence). This CDR3 contains 15 residues. V lost 2 bases to trimming and J lost 4 bases, with 17 bases between them. In DNA, the CDR3 is TGTGCCTGGAGTATCTCTGGGGGCGGGGGAGAGACCCAGTACTTC. The encoded protein is CAWSISGGGGETQYF.

V gene TRBV2 combines with J gene TRBJ2-2; tentative D call: TRBD2 (5 bases). V was pared by 11 bases and J by 4 bases, with 11 bases between. The CDR3 covers 12 residues. CDR1 is SNHLY and CDR2 is FYNNEI in the germline V gene. The CDR3 sequence is CAAAGGTGELFF. In DNA form, the CDR3 reads TGTGCCGCCGCGGGTGGCACCGGGGAGCTGTTTTTT.

This sequence joins TRBV5-4 and TRBJ2-3; TRBD2 is a possible D gene (6 bases). V was clipped by 0 bases and J by 6 bases, with 17 bases between them. The CDR3 runs 16 residues. Germline V lookup: CDR1 SGHNT, CDR2 YYREEE (reference sequence). The CDR3 sequence is CASSLDRDFRGDTQYF. The CDR3 nucleotides are TGTGCCAGCAGCTTGGACCGGGACTTTCGGGGGGATACGCAGTATTTT.

In this sample, this clone turned up many times. The chain joins TRBV5-6 to TRBJ2-1; D possibly corresponds to TRBD2 (6 bases). Trimming took 4 bases from V and 0 from J, leaving 14 bases between them. Germline CDR1 is SGHDT and CDR2 is YYEEEE. The CDR3 totals 16 residues. Written as DNA, the CDR3 is TGTGCCAGCAGCCCGGGACTCCCGAGCTCCTACAATGAGCAGTTCTTC. Encoded protein: CASSPGLPSSYNEQFF.

This sequence joins TRBV2 and TRBJ2-5; tentative D call: TRBD2 (6 bases). Germline loops: CDR1 SNHLY, CDR2 FYNNEI. Trimming removed 0 bases from V and 2 bases from J, with 13 bases in between. This CDR3 has 16 amino acids. The CDR3: CASSEAGWGTQETQYF. The CDR3 region has the DNA TGTGCCAGCAGTGAAGCAGGTTGGGGGACTCAAGAGACCCAGTACTTC.

This chain uses TRBV20-1 with TRBJ1-1, with unresolved D. Germline V CDR1 and CDR2: DFQATT, SNEGSKA (reference sequence). Trimming took off 3 bases at V and 1 base at J, with 9 bases between the two ends. This CDR3 spans 13 amino acids. DNA for the CDR3: TGCAGTGCTAGTCGTGGGAGGAACACTGAAGCTTTCTTT. Amino acids: CSASRGRNTEAFF.

The rearrangement links TRBV6-2 or TRBV6-3 to TRBJ2-5; 11 positions match TRBD2. V lost 5 bases and J lost 3; bases outside the gene matches: 11. The CDR3 has 17 amino acids. Germline V lookup: CDR1 MNHEY, CDR2 SVGEGT. The CDR3 nucleotides are TGTGCCAGCAGTAAGTTAGCGGGAGGGCCCGCGAAAGAGACCCAGTACTTC. Protein sequence: CASSKLAGGPAKETQYF.

V is TRBV7-3 and J is TRBJ2-7, with 12 bases aligning to TRBD2. Trimming cost V 5 bases and J 5 bases; bases outside gene matches: 7. CDR3 length: 15 amino acids. The germline V gene encodes CDR1 SGHTA and CDR2 FQGTGA. CDR3 coding DNA: TGTGCCAGCAGCACCGCTAGCGGGGGGGCAGACGAGCAGTACTTC. Protein sequence: CASSTASGGADEQYF.

V usage is TRBV9 and J usage is TRBJ1-2; tentatively, D is TRBD1 (5 bases). Trimming cost V 4 bases and J 5 bases, with 18 bases left between them. Per germline, CDR1 SGDLS and CDR2 YYNGEE. This CDR3 is built from 15 residues. The CDR3: CASSPDGGSTYGYTF. The CDR3, as DNA: TGTGCCAGCAGCCCAGATGGGGGGAGTACTTATGGCTACACCTTC.

The chain uses TRBV28 and TRBJ1-4, with D perhaps matching TRBD1 (6 bases). The ends were cut back, 11 bases at V and 0 bases at J, with 19 bases in the middle. Germline CDR1 reads MDHEN; CDR2 reads SYDVKM. The CDR3 loop spans 16 amino acids. Here the CDR3 reads CAGEQGTTATNEKLFF. The CDR3 DNA is TGTGCCGGGGAACAGGGTACAACAGCAACTAATGAAAAACTGTTTTTT.

There are a few counts of this clone. V usage is TRBV3-1 (or the pseudogene TRBV3-2) and J usage is TRBJ2-3; maybe TRBD2 (6 bases). Germline V gene data show CDR1 as LGHDT and CDR2 as YNNKEL (reference sequence). There are 16 residues in the CDR3. Trimming took off 4 bases at V and 4 bases at J, with 18 bases between the two ends. CDR3 DNA: TGTGCCAGCAGCCGGAAAGGGCGGGAAGGGCCAGATACGCAGTATTTT. Translating it yields CASSRKGREGPDTQYF.

The chain joins TRBV10-3 to TRBJ1-2; 10 nucleotides align to TRBD1. With 6 bases clipped from V and 1 base from J, the junction kept 5 bases outside the gene matches. This CDR3 spans 15 amino acids. Germline V gene sequence: CDR1 ENHRY, CDR2 SYGVKD. CDR3 residues: CAIRGDRGDNYGYTF. CDR3 bases: TGTGCCATCAGGGGGGACAGGGGCGATAACTATGGCTACACCTTC.

V gene TRBV7-3 combines with J gene TRBJ2-2; a possible D gene is TRBD2 (6 bases). Between the trimmed V and J ends, which lost 8 bases and 3 bases, there was a span of 13 bases. Germline V CDR1 and CDR2: SGHTA, FQGTGA. CDR3 size: 14 residues. The CDR3 sequence: CASRDGGHTGELFF. CDR3 sequence (DNA): TGTGCCAGCCGCGACGGGGGTCACACCGGGGAGCTGTTTTTT.

The genes are TRBV5-4 and TRBJ2-1; 8 bases map to TRBD2. The CDR3 totals 15 residues. The V gene's germline CDR1 is SGHNT and CDR2 YYREEE (reference sequence). The V and J ends lost 2 bases and 5 bases, in that order; junction bases with no gene match: 6. The CDR3 DNA reads as TGTGCCAGCAGCTTCGCGAGCGGGGGTCACAATGAGCAGTTCTTC. The encoded protein is CASSFASGGHNEQFF.

The CDR3: CASSVATELSLGANVLTF. For the CDR3, the DNA is TGCGCCAGCAGCGTGGCGACAGAGCTATCCCTTGGGGCCAACGTCCTGACTTTC. V and J are TRBV4-1 and TRBJ2-6, with a possible D match to TRBD1 (5 bases). The V end lost 5 bases, the J end lost 3 bases, and 20 bases lay between the germline ends. The V gene's germline CDR1 is MGHRA and CDR2 YSYEKL. This CDR3 comprises 18 residues.

This sequence joins TRBV9 and TRBJ2-2; no firm D call. V lost 0 bases and J lost 0, with 9 bases in between. From germline, CDR1 is SGDLS and CDR2 YYNGEE. This CDR3 comprises 16 residues. The CDR3 bases are TGTGCCAGCAGCGTAGGACGGGTTGCGAACACCGGGGAGCTGTTTTTT. Amino acid sequence: CASSVGRVANTGELFF. Full variable domain (rest looked up from reference TRBV9 and TRBJ2-2): DSGVTQTPKHLITATGQRVTLRCSPRSGDLSVYWYQQSLDQGLQFLIQYYNGEERAKGNILERFSAQQFPDLHSELNLSSLELGDSALYFCASSVGRVANTGELFFGEGSRLTVL.

The rearrangement uses TRBV12-3 or TRBV12-4 and TRBJ2-2, with 7 bases lining up with TRBD2. This CDR3 has 12 amino acids. Trimming cost V 9 bases and J 5 bases; bases outside gene matches: 3. The CDR3 bases are TGTGCCAGTGGGGGAGGGACCGGGGAGCTGTTTTTT. It specifies CASGGGTGELFF.

The chain recombines TRBV19 with TRBJ2-3, with TRBD2 as a possible D gene (6 bases). Looked up from germline, CDR1 is LNHDA and CDR2 is SQIVND (reference sequence). V lost 10 bases and J lost 0, with 20 bases in between. The CDR3 contains 16 residues. For the CDR3, the DNA is TGTGCCACAGAACCGGGGGAGAAAACTAGCACAGATACGCAGTATTTT. Its translation is CATEPGEKTSTDTQYF.

V is TRBV6-5 and J is TRBJ2-7, with TRBD1 identical over 7 bases. The germline CDR1 and CDR2 sequences are MNHEY and SVGAGI. The CDR3 extends over 11 amino acids. The V gene end was trimmed by 5 bases and the J gene end by 7 bases; junction bases not matched to a gene: 2. CDR3 nucleotide sequence: TGTGCCAGCAGTATGACAGGGGAGCAGTACGTC. Its protein is CASSMTGEQYV.

V and J are TRBV9 and TRBJ1-4; D perhaps matches TRBD1 (6 bases). The CDR3 contains 17 residues. Per the germline V gene, CDR1 is SGDLS and CDR2 is YYNGEE. Trimming took 4 bases from V and 2 from J, leaving 18 bases between them. In nucleotides, the CDR3 is TGTGCCAGCAGCCCGAGGGGGGGGCAGTCTACTAATGAAAAACTGTTTTTT. Protein product: CASSPRGGQSTNEKLFF.

This chain links TRBV15 with TRBJ2-2; D ambiguous. Germline CDR1 is LNHNV and CDR2 is YYDKDF (reference sequence). V lost 0 bases and J lost 1, with 6 bases in between. This CDR3 has 15 amino acids. The CDR3 loop reads CATSRDGGNTGELFF. The DNA of the CDR3 is TGTGCCACCAGCAGAGATGGCGGGAACACCGGGGAGCTGTTTTTT.